The clone carrying this T cell receptor beta chain showed up just a few times. These data originate in a study of shared clonotypes between healthy human individuals. In germline, CDR1 is MNHEY, CDR2 SVGAGI. Trimming shortened V by 5 bases and J by 3 bases, and 10 bases separated the two germline ends. This CDR3 contains 13 residues. The protocol was immunoSEQ multiplex PCR, while the TCRdb copy is restricted to in-frame clones and leaves out a portion. The sample has roughly 95,000 clones, less than 60% seen once; the top ten hold around 15%. The chain combines TRBV6-5 with TRBJ1-2; tentatively, D is TRBD1 (5 bases). The source of this sequence is a woman between 35 and 50 years old in good health. Some clones in this sample may be carry-over from other donors' samples. The sequencing sample was made of PBMCs. The CDR3 is CASSPGKYYGYTF. CDR3 nucleotide sequence: TGTGCCAGCAGTCCAGGGAAGTACTATGGCTACACCTTC.